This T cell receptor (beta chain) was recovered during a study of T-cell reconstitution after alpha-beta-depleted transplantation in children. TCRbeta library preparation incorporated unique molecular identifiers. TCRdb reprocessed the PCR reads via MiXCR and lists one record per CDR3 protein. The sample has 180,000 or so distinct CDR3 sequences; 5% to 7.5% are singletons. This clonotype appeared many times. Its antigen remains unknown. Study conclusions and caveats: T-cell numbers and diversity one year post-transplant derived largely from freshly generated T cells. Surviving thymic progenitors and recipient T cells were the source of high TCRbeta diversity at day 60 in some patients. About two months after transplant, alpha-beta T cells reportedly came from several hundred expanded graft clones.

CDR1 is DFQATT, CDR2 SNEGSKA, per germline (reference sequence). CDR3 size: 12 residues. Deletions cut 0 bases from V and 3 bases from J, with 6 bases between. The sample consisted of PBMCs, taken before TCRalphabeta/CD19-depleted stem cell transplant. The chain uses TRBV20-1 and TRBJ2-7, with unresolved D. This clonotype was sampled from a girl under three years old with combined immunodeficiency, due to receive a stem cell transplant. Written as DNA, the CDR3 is TGCAGTGCTAGAGATATCAGCTACGAGCAGTACTTC. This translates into CSARDISYEQYF.